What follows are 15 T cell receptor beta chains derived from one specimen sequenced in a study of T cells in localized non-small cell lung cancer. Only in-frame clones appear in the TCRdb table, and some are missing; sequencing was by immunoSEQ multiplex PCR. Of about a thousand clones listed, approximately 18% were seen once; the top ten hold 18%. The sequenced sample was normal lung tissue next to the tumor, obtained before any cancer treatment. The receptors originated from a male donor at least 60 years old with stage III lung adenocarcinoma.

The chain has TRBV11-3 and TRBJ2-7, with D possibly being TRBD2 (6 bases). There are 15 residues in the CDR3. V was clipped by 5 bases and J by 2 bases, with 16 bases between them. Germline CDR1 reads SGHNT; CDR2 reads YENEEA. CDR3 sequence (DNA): TGTGCCAGCAGCGACCCGAGCGGGTACACCTACGAGCAGTACTTC. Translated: CASSDPSGYTYEQYF.

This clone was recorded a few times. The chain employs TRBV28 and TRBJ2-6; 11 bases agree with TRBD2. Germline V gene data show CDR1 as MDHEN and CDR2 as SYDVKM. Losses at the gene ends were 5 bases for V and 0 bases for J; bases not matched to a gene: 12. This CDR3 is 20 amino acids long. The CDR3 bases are TGTGCCAGCAGTACCAACCTAGCGGGAGGCTCCAGCTCTGGGGCCAACGTCCTGACTTTC. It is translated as CASSTNLAGGSSSGANVLTF. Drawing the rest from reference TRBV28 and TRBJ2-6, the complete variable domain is DVKVTQSSRYLVKRTGEKVFLECVQDMDHENMFWYRQDPGLGLRLIYFSYDVKMKEKGDIPEGYSVSREKKERFSLILESASTNQTSMYLCASSTNLAGGSSSGANVLTFGAGSRLTVL.

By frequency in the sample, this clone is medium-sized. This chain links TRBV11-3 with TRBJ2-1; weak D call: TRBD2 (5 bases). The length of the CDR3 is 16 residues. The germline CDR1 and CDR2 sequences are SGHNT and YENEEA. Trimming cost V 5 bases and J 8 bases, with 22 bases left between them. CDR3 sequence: CASSPSSGLLLDEQFF. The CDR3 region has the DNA TGTGCCAGCAGCCCCTCGTCCGGACTCCTGCTCGATGAGCAGTTCTTC.

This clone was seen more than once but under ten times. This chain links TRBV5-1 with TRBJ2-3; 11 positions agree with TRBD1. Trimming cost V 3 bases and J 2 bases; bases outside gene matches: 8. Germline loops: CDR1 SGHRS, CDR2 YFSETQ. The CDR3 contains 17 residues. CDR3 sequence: CASSSGQGGADTDTQYF. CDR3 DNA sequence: TGCGCCAGCAGCTCGGGACAGGGGGGCGCCGACACAGATACGCAGTATTTT.

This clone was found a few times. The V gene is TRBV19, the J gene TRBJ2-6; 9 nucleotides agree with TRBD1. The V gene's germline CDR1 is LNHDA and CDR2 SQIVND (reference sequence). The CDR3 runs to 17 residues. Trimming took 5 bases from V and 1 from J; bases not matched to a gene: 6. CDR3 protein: CASSVGTGISGANVLTF. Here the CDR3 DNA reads TGTGCCAGTAGTGTCGGGACAGGGATTTCTGGGGCCAACGTCCTGACTTTC.

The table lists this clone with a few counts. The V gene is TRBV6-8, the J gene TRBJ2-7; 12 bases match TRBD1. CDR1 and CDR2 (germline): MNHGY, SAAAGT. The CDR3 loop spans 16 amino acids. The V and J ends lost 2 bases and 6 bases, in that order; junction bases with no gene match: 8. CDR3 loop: CASSYLTGTGGSEQYF. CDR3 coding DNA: TGTGCCAGCAGTTACCTCACGGGGACAGGGGGCTCCGAGCAGTACTTC.

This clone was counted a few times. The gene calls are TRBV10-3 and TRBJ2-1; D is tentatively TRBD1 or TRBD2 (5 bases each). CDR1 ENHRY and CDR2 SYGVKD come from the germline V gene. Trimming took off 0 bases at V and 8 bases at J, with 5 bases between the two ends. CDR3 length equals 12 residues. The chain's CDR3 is CAISESGDEQFF. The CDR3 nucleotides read TGTGCCATCAGTGAGTCGGGGGATGAGCAGTTCTTC.

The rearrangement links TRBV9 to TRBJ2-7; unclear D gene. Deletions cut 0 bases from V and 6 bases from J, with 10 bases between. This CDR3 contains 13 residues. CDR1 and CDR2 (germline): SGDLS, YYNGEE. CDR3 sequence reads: CASSVGLKGEQYF. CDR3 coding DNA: TGTGCCAGCAGCGTAGGACTGAAGGGCGAGCAGTACTTC.

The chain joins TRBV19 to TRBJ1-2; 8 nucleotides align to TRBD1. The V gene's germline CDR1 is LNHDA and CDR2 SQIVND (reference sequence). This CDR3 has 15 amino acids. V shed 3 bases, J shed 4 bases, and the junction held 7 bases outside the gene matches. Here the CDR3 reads CASSIFRDRTYGYTF. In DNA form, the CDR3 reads TGTGCCAGTAGTATTTTCAGGGACAGGACCTATGGCTACACCTTC.

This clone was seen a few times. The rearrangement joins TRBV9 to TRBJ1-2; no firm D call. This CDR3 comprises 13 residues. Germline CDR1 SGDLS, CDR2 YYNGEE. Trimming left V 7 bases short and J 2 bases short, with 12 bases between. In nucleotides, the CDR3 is TGTGCCAGCGGCCGGGGAGGGAACTATGGCTACACCTTC. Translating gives CASGRGGNYGYTF.

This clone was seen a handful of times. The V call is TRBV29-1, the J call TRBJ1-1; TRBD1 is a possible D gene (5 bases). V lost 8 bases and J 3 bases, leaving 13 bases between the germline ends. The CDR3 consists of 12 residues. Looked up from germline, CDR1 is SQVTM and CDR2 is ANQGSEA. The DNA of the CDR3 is TGCAGCTCCCGGGACGGATACACTGAAGCTTTCTTT. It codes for CSSRDGYTEAFF. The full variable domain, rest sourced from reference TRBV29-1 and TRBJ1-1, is SAVISQKPSRDICQRGTSLTIQCQVDSQVTMMFWYRQQPGQSLTLIATANQGSEATYESGFVIDKFPISRPNLTFSTLTVSNMSPEDSSIYLCSSRDGYTEAFFGQGTRLTVV.

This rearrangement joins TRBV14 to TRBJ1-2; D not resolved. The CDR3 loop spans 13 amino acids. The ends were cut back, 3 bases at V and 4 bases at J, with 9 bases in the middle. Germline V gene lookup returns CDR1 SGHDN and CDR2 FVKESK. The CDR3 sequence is CASSQGRSYGYTF. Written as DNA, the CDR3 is TGTGCCAGCAGCCAGGGGAGGAGCTATGGCTACACCTTC. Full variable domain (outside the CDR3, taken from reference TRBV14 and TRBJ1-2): EAGVTQFPSHSVIEKGQTVTLRCDPISGHDNLYWYRRVMGKEIKFLLHFVKESKQDESGMPNNRFLAERTGGTYSTLKVQPAELEDSGVYFCASSQGRSYGYTFGSGTRLTVV.

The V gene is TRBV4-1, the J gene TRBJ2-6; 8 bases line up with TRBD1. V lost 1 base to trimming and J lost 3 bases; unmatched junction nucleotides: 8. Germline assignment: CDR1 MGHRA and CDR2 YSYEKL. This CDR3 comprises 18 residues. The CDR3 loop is CASSQAHGRGLGANVLTF. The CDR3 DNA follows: TGCGCCAGCAGCCAAGCCCACGGCAGGGGGCTTGGGGCCAACGTCCTGACTTTC.

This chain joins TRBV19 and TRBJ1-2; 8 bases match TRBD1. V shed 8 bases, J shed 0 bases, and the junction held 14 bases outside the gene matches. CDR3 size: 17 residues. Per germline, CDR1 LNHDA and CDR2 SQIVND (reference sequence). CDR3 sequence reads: CASLQDRAYGANYGYTF. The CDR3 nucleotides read TGTGCCAGTCTCCAGGACAGGGCATATGGGGCTAACTATGGCTACACCTTC. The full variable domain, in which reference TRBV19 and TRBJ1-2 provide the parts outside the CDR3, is DGGITQSPKYLFRKEGQNVTLSCEQNLNHDAMYWYRQDPGQGLRLIYYSQIVNDFQKGDIAEGYSVSREKKESFPLTVTSAQKNPTAFYLCASLQDRAYGANYGYTFGSGTRLTVV.

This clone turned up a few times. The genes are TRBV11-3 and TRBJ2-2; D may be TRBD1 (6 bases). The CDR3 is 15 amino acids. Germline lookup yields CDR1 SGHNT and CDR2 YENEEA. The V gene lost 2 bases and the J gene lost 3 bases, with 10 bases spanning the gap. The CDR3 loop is CASSLQQGDTGELFF. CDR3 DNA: TGTGCCAGCAGCTTACAACAGGGAGACACCGGGGAGCTGTTTTTT.